This T cell receptor beta chain was documented in a study of cytomegalovirus exposure and HLA in healthy donors (dated by TCRdb to the late 2010s). Broadly, across the study: An earlier analysis of roughly 500 of the donors reported roughly 300 Gb of sequence data and 117 million unique TCR beta sequences obtained from around 170 million T cells. An early release that covered more than 550 HLA-typed donors contained around 330 gigabases of sequencing data and around 80 million unique TCR sequences. The genetic ancestry cluster associated with self-reported Caucasian donors included around 76% of the roughly 410 genotyped donors. The aim of the study was to test whether cataloging public T cell receptors could identify signatures of past pathogen exposure. Using immunosequencing, the study profiled T cell repertoires from roughly 650 subjects and related those repertoires to cytomegalovirus serostatus. Along with the roughly 670-subject first cohort, a separate validation cohort of about 110 different subjects was used. The study combined high-throughput TCR immunosequencing, statistical association of individual TCRs with disease status, and machine learning to predict cytomegalovirus infection status. A later analysis re-analyzed previously published TCR beta repertoires from 650 to 800 donors and added high-resolution HLA genotyping to study TCR occurrence patterns. Rather than drawing on any new phenotypic data, the later analysis identified candidate immune exposures from TCR beta sequences and the way those sequences occurred across donors. An earlier analysis of 500 to 650 of the donors applied high-throughput TCR beta sequencing to assess whether each TCR beta V gene segment acted as functional or pseudogenic. Donor age, sex, ethnicity and CMV serostatus were compiled alongside the repertoire data. A later genetic analysis took genome-wide SNP genotypes for about three fifths of the roughly 700 donors and used that subset as a discovery cohort. Every discovery cohort repertoire had been produced on one sequencing platform. Class I and class II HLA loci were covered by the typing at four-digit resolution. The number of donors typed differed by locus, with about 620-630 for A, B, C, DRB1 and DQB1, approximately 500 for DQA1, over 600 for DPA1, and about 450 for DPB1. Four to six DR-DQ haplotypes were handled as single units for association and clustering, since linkage in the cohort was strong. Among 300 to 500 genotyped donors of the cohort, an average of around 240,000 unique TCR beta nucleotide sequences was sequenced per donor, of which 15% to 20% were non-productive.

Library construction relied on the immunoSEQ multiplex PCR assay. For the multiplex PCR, a mixture combining 60 forward primers for TCR Vbeta segments and 13 reverse primers for TCR Jbeta segments was used. Amplification of the CDR3 region of rearranged TCR beta genes was performed with a multiplex PCR assay on genomic DNA. Amplified TCR beta libraries were sequenced as 87-base-pair reads on the Illumina HiSeq System. For the original study's pipeline: A later analysis counted about 80 million unique TCR beta chains across the 670 or so repertoires, and roughly 11 million of these chains were shared by at least two donors. A nearest-neighbor algorithm error-corrected the raw reads and collapsed the reads into unique sequences, merging closely related sequences to remove PCR and sequencing errors. V, D and J gene segments were assigned by aligning CDR3 sequences to IMGT reference sequences. For a sequence to be retained, a match of at least six nucleotides was required to both a V gene segment and a J gene segment. Rearrangements were called productive when the CDR3 lacked stop codons and stayed in frame with V and J; all others were non-productive. CDR3 was defined by IMGT convention, running from the second conserved V-encoded cysteine to the conserved J-encoded phenylalanine. The earlier analysis of 587 of the donors excluded sequences that lacked an unambiguous match to a single V gene segment. In an earlier analysis of several hundred of the donors, V segments were called functional above 56.7% productive rearrangements and were called segregating when the between-donor standard deviation exceeded 5%. A statistical classification framework was built to diagnose cytomegalovirus status from the catalog of TCR beta chain sequences. V and J gene assignment, in a later analysis, came from comparing TCR nucleotide sequences with IMGT/GENE-DB human TR gene sequences. The TCRdist pipeline was used in a later analysis to assign CDR3 sequences and most-parsimonious VDJ recombination scenarios. In a later analysis, each TCR beta chain was defined by its CDR3 amino acid sequence together with its V-gene family, and reads without a unique V-gene family were excluded. A later analysis removed roughly 590 highly shared, low-generation-probability nucleotide sequences to deal with suspected cross-contamination and a sequencing artifact. A later analysis calculated a clonal expansion index for each public chain from normalized within-repertoire ranks of inferred template counts. Generation probabilities in a later analysis came from a VDJ recombination model fitted to out-of-frame rearrangements, and those results were checked against IGoR. In a later analysis, hypergeometric tests were used to score TCR-TCR, TCR-HLA and TCR-CMV co-occurrence, with a repertoire-size bias correction applied to TCR pairs. False discovery rates were estimated in a later analysis by permuting HLA or CMV assignments 20 times. In a later analysis, co-occurring TCRs were grouped using DBSCAN, and TCRdist sequence similarity was added for clustering within HLA-allele-positive subsets. Repertoires with fewer than 30,000 or more than 120,000 public chains, plus five repertoires with anomalous nucleotide sharing, were excluded from co-occurrence clustering. What TCRdb holds here is the immuneACCESS table cut down to in-frame rearrangements. Part of the clones is not present; checked against another copy, under half of the missing clones reflect an unresolved V gene, and the others are unexplained. The V and J calls and clone size were taken over from that table, and D and trimming were inferred from the DNA. For this sample the table gives 130,000 to 150,000 clones, of which 75% to 80% were detected only once. The top ten constitute roughly 4.6% of the sample.

Overall results and qualifications from the work: Some IMGT-functional V segments, including TRBV6-2 and TRBV6-3, could not be distinguished by the 87-base-pair reads and were therefore excluded. Linkage disequilibrium might explain the correlated functional status among segregating V segments, but an unknown experimental factor could not be ruled out. In both the original and validation cohorts, the classifier was reported to diagnose cytomegalovirus status with high specificity and sensitivity. Most CMV-associated TCR beta chains appeared to be HLA-restricted in a later analysis, and the HLA associations seemed to be driven largely by CMV exposure. The authors suggested that the approach could potentially be extended to other disease states and immunological phenotypes. In a later analysis, 15,000 to 20,000 TCR beta sequences were associated with specific HLA alleles at a false discovery rate of 0.05. Most TCR sequences were seen in very few donors, while some public TCRs were found in many individuals. Three of the identified cytomegalovirus-associated TCR beta chains were confirmed in vitro to be specific for cytomegalovirus antigens. The study listed over 150 TCR beta chains as associated with cytomegalovirus. A group of highly shared sequence variants was considered likely to be a technical artifact of the sequencing pipeline. Strong co-occurrence of HLA alleles, especially DR and DQ, made assigning TCR associations to individual alleles difficult. In an earlier analysis of some 500 of the donors, most TCR beta V segments were observed in productive rearrangements about 87% or about 30% of the time, broadly matching IMGT annotations. The only immune exposure information available for the cohort was CMV serostatus. Only TCR beta chains were sequenced in this cohort, and the absence of alpha or paired-chain data limited detectable features. In a later analysis, HLA-associated TCR beta chains were found to be more clonally expanded and to have lower generation probabilities than equally common non-associated chains. Compared with the roughly 720-donor mean, donors in an Asian-associated ancestry cluster had fewer N-insertions in productive TCRs, according to a later genetic analysis. According to a later analysis, parvovirus B19, influenza, CMV and Epstein-Barr virus appeared linked to several top co-occurrence clusters. Because HLA typing was missing for some donors at each locus, association tests included only the typed subset. The earlier analysis of around 600 of the donors excluded fewer than 20 rarely observed V segments, including chromosome 9 orphons, because counts were too low. In a later analysis, TCR association rates were found to vary across HLA loci, with the most associated TCRs seen for DRB1 alleles and the fewest for HLA-C alleles. A further reported finding was that TCR beta sequences accurately predicted the HLA-A and HLA-B alleles for most subjects in the first cohort. An association between a missense DCLRE1C variant and V-gene and J-gene trimming of TCR beta chains was found in a later genetic analysis and replicated in an independent cohort. Sequencing depth was assumed to be roughly uniform across donors in the presence/absence analyses, though that assumption may not hold.

The CDR3 numbers 11 residues from cysteine through phenylalanine. Just the 33-base CDR3 DNA is kept, in frame starting at base 1. Based on the germline V gene (reference sequence), the CDR1 and CDR2 sequences are DFQATT and SNEGSKA. This clone was detected a few times. This clone's antigen is unknown. It has no much larger one-base neighbor in the sample; base qualities were not kept. In total, approximately 690 healthy bone marrow donors made up the cohort. At the time of sampling, all cohort members were nominally healthy, though unrecorded immune exposures were likely present. The donor tested CMV seronegative, placing the donor among the 350 or so seronegative members of the cohort. A peripheral blood sample was provided by each donor, and peripheral blood mononuclear cells were used for TCR beta sequencing. The Qiagen DNeasy Blood Extraction Kit was used to extract genomic DNA from the blood cell samples.

This sequence originates from a woman in her fifties or sixties in good health and CMV-seronegative. Sequenced sample: PBMCs. This chain joins TRBV20-1 to TRBJ2-5; 7 middle bases align to TRBD2. With the DNA end fitting TRBJ2-7 better, the J assignment may be wrong. CDR3 region: CSAGRGGEQYF. The DNA is TGCAGTGCGGGGAGGGGAGGCGAGCAGTACTTC.